This entry is about one T cell receptor (beta chain). The antigen remains undetermined. With 0 bases clipped from V and 5 bases from J, the junction kept 10 bases outside the gene matches. From germline, CDR1 is LGHNA and CDR2 YSLEER. This CDR3 comprises 17 residues. As it was prepared, the TCRbeta library received unique molecular identifiers. TCRdb independently ran MiXCR on the PCR reads; one entry per CDR3 protein. Of 190,000 or so distinct CDR3 sequences listed, about 6% are singletons. The entry originates in a study of T-cell reconstitution after alpha-beta-depleted transplantation in children. Whole-study findings and limits: The origin of alpha-beta T cells about two months after transplant was reportedly several hundred expanded graft clones. Several patients had high TCRbeta diversity at day 60; it came from surviving recipient T cells and thymic progenitors. One year after transplant, T-cell counts and diversity came mostly from newly produced T cells.

Sequenced here: PBMCs, sampled before TCRalphabeta/CD19-depleted stem cell transplant. The chain joins TRBV4-3 to TRBJ1-5; 7 nucleotides match TRBD1. This TCR came from a girl less than two years old with combined immunodeficiency, due to receive a stem cell transplant. In nucleotides, the CDR3 is TGCGCCAGCAGCCAAGATCTCCCGGACAGGTTCGATCAGCCCCAGCATTTT. It is translated as CASSQDLPDRFDQPQHF.